Following are 17 T cell receptor beta chains from one sample sequenced in a study of blood T cell repertoires in COVID-19. TCRdb's copy holds only in-frame clones and misses some; the assay was immunoSEQ multiplex PCR. Of hundreds of thousands of clones listed, about 87% are singletons. Sequencing was done on a sample of peripheral blood. The receptors shown here come from a man between 18 and 29 years old with COVID-19, enrolled during active disease.

The chain has TRBV5-1 and TRBJ2-1; TRBD2 aligns across 11 bases. The germline gives CDR1 SGHRS, CDR2 YFSETQ. CDR3 length: 15 residues. V dropped 4 bases and J dropped 7; count of bases not matched to a gene: 7. CDR3 nucleotides: TGCGCCAGCAGCCTCCCTAGCGGGGGGTTGAATGAGCAGTTCTTC. It encodes CASSLPSGGLNEQFF.

This clone was recorded only once. J is TRBJ2-5 and V is TRBV12-3 or TRBV12-4; D possibly corresponds to TRBD1 (6 bases). The CDR3 is 13 amino acids. V was clipped by 6 bases and J by 5 bases, with 13 bases between them. The CDR3 coding sequence is TGTGCCAGCAGCCTTACAGGGTTGGAGACCCAGTACTTC. This sequence encodes CASSLTGLETQYF.

V usage is TRBV14 and J usage is TRBJ2-3; possibly TRBD2 for D (6 bases). The CDR3 is 15 amino acids. V was cut by 0 bases and J by 0 bases, with 7 bases left in between. Germline loops: CDR1 SGHDN, CDR2 FVKESK. Here the CDR3 DNA reads TGTGCCAGCAGCCAAGAAGGGACTAGCACAGATACGCAGTATTTT. Translated: CASSQEGTSTDTQYF.

The V and J genes are TRBV5-1 and TRBJ2-1; unclear D gene. Germline lookup yields CDR1 SGHRS and CDR2 YFSETQ. V lost 5 bases, J lost 0 bases, and 9 bases lay in between. This CDR3 contains 14 residues. CDR3 nucleotides: TGCGCCAGCAGGGGTGCTAGCTCCTACAATGAGCAGTTCTTC. It is translated as CASRGASSYNEQFF. The whole variable domain, filled in from reference TRBV5-1 and TRBJ2-1, reads KAGVTQTPRYLIKTRGQQVTLSCSPISGHRSVSWYQQTPGQGLQFLFEYFSETQRNKGNFPGRFSGRQFSNSRSEMNVSTLELGDSALYLCASRGASSYNEQFFGPGTRLTVL.

The genes are TRBV18 and TRBJ1-1; D is possibly TRBD1 (5 bases). Between the trimmed V and J ends, which lost 1 base and 4 bases, there was a span of 10 bases. CDR1 and CDR2 from the germline V gene are KGHSH and LQKENI. CDR3 length: 14 residues. The CDR3 sequence: CASSPQGLGTEAFF. CDR3 nucleotide sequence: TGTGCCAGCTCACCACAGGGGCTTGGCACTGAAGCTTTCTTT.

The gene calls are TRBV6-5 and TRBJ1-2, with TRBD1 as a possible D gene (6 bases). Germline lookup yields CDR1 MNHEY and CDR2 SVGAGI. CDR3 length: 13 amino acids. V was trimmed by 8 bases and J by 5 bases, leaving 15 bases between them. The CDR3 DNA reads as TGTGCCAGCGTAAAGGGGGAACGTTATGGCTACACCTTC. Protein product: CASVKGERYGYTF.

The V call is TRBV2, the J call TRBJ2-7; no reliable D call. CDR1 is SNHLY, CDR2 FYNNEI, per germline. The CDR3 extends over 13 amino acids. The V and J ends lost 3 bases and 1 base respectively, with 7 bases between them. As DNA, the CDR3 is TGTGCCAGCAGTGACGAGACATCCTACGAGCAGTACTTC. This codes for CASSDETSYEQYF. Full variable domain (missing parts from reference TRBV2 and TRBJ2-7): EPEVTQTPSHQVTQMGQEVILRCVPISNHLYFYWYRQILGQKVEFLVSFYNNEISEKSEIFDDQFSVERPDGSNFTLKIRSTKLEDSAMYFCASSDETSYEQYFGPGTRLTVT.

The chain joins TRBV10-1 to TRBJ2-1, with TRBD1 identical over 11 bases. There are 15 residues in the CDR3. V trimming: 3 bases; J trimming: 7 bases; junction bases outside the gene matches: 5. Per the germline V gene, CDR1 is WNHNN and CDR2 is SYGVQD (reference sequence). CDR3 DNA sequence: TGCGCCAGCAGTGATGGAGGGACAGGGGGTAATGAGCAGTTCTTC. Protein sequence: CASSDGGTGGNEQFF.

The chain recombines TRBV2 with TRBJ2-7; no reliable D call. Germline lookup yields CDR1 SNHLY and CDR2 FYNNEI. Trimming removed 2 bases from V and 0 bases from J, with 8 bases in between. The CDR3 has 14 amino acids. CDR3 nucleotides: TGTGCCAGCAGTGAATCGACATACTCCTACGAGCAGTACTTC. Its translation: CASSESTYSYEQYF.

The chain employs TRBV18 and TRBJ1-2; no clear D gene. CDR1 and CDR2 (germline): KGHSH, LQKENI. The CDR3 totals 12 residues. Trimming took off 2 bases at V and 4 bases at J, with 5 bases between the two ends. The CDR3 DNA follows: TGTGCCAGCTCACCAGAGGGCTATGGCTACACCTTC. This encodes CASSPEGYGYTF.

The V and J genes are TRBV5-6 and TRBJ1-5, with no clear D. The CDR3 contains 13 residues. The V and J ends lost 0 bases and 5 bases respectively, with 6 bases between them. Germline V gives CDR1 SGHDT, CDR2 YYEEEE. The CDR3 spells CASSLGLDQPQHF. CDR3 bases: TGTGCCAGCAGCTTGGGTTTAGATCAGCCCCAGCATTTT. Full variable domain (missing parts from reference TRBV5-6 and TRBJ1-5): DAGVTQSPTHLIKTRGQQVTLRCSPKSGHDTVSWYQQALGQGPQFIFQYYEEEERQRGNFPDRFSGHQFPNYSSELNVNALLLGDSALYLCASSLGLDQPQHFGDGTRLSIL.

The chain combines TRBV7-8 with TRBJ2-7; TRBD1 might be the D (6 bases). Germline CDR1 is SGHVS and CDR2 is FQNEAQ. The CDR3 length is 13 residues. Deletions cut 4 bases from V and 4 bases from J, with 11 bases between. CDR3 coding DNA: TGTGCCAGCAGCTCCGGGACACAGTACGAGCAGTACTTC. The encoded protein is CASSSGTQYEQYF.

Here the CDR3 DNA reads TGTGCCAGCAGTTCGGACAGTGGCATTCAGTACTTC. It specifies CASSSDSGIQYF. The V call is TRBV12-3 or TRBV12-4, the J call TRBJ2-4, with D tentatively TRBD1 (6 bases). Trimming stripped 4 bases from V and 9 bases from J, with 10 bases between. This CDR3 has 12 residues.

The genes are TRBV14 and TRBJ2-7, with a tentative D call TRBD1 (6 bases). CDR3 size: 14 residues. Trimming stripped 7 bases from V and 9 bases from J, with 22 bases between. Germline V gene sequence: CDR1 SGHDN, CDR2 FVKESK. As DNA, the CDR3 is TGTGCCAGCACTAGTTTTATGACAGGTTCTCGGCAGTACTTC. This translates into CASTSFMTGSRQYF.

V usage is TRBV4-1 and J usage is TRBJ1-1; 10 positions match TRBD1. From germline, CDR1 is MGHRA and CDR2 YSYEKL. V shed 7 bases and J 1 base; nucleotides not matched to a gene: 9. This CDR3 is 16 amino acids long. CDR3 sequence (DNA): TGCGCCAGCACCCGAAACGACAGGGGGCCGAACACTGAAGCTTTCTTT. Amino acids: CASTRNDRGPNTEAFF.

To note about this clone: At one end the junction does not follow the germline gene, possibly because of a read error. Additional DNA sequences in this sample encode the identical CDR3. V gene TRBV19 combines with J gene TRBJ1-4; the D is unclear. CDR1 is LNHDA, CDR2 SQIVND, per germline (reference sequence). This CDR3 is 13 amino acids long. The CDR3 sequence is CASSFQATEKLFF. CDR3 bases: TGCGCCAGTAGTTTTCAGGCGACCGAAAAACTGTTTTTT.

The genes are TRBV11-2 and TRBJ2-5; 7 positions match TRBD2. This CDR3 is 17 amino acids long. J lost 3 bases, V lost 7 bases, and 17 bases had no gene match. Germline values: CDR1 SGHAT, CDR2 FQNNGV. The CDR3, as DNA: TGTGCCAGCAAAATGGCGAATTTGGGCGGGGGTAAAGAGACCCAGTACTTC. Its protein is CASKMANLGGGKETQYF.